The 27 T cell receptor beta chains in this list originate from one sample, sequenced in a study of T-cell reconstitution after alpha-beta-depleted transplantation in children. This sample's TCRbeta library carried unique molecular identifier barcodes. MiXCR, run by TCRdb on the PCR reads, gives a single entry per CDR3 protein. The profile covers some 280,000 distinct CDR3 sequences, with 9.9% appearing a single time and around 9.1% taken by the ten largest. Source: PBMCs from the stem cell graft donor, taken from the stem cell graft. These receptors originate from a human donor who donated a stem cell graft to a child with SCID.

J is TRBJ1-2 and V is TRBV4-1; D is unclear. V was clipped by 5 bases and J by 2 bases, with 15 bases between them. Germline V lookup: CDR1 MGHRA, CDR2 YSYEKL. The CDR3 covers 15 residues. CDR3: CASSGENKANYGYTF. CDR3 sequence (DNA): TGCGCCAGCAGCGGAGAAAATAAGGCGAACTATGGCTACACCTTC.

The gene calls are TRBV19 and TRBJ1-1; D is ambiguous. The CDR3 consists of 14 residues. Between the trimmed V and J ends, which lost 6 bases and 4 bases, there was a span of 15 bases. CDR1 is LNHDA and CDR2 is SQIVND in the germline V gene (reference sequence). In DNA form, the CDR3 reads TGTGCCAGTAGCCTCAGAGTCGTAGGCACTGAAGCTTTCTTT. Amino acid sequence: CASSLRVVGTEAFF.

The CDR3 loop reads CAISESRRKPGTDTQYF. The CDR3, as DNA: TGTGCCATCAGTGAGTCGAGAAGGAAGCCGGGCACAGATACGCAGTATTTT. The rearrangement links TRBV10-3 to TRBJ2-3, with D uncertain. The CDR3 has 17 residues. V lost 0 bases and J 1 base, leaving 14 bases between the germline ends. Germline V CDR1 and CDR2: ENHRY, SYGVKD.

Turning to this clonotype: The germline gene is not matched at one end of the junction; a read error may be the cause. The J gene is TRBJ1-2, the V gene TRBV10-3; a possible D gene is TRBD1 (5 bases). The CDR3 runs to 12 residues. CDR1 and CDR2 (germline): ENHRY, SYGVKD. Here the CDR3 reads CATRPSGGSSVF. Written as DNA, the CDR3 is TGTGCCACCAGGCCCTCCGGGGGATCCTCAGTATTC.

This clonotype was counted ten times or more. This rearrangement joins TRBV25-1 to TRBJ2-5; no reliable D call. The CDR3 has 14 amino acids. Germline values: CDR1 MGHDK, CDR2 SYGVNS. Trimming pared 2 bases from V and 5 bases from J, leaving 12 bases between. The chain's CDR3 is CASSEIYGVETQYF. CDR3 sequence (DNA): TGTGCCAGCAGTGAAATTTATGGCGTGGAGACCCAGTACTTC.

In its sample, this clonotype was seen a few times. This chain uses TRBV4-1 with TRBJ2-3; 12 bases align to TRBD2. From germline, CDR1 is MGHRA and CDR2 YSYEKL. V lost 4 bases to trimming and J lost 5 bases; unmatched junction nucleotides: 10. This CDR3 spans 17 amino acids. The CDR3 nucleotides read TGCGCCAGCAGCCCTATTACGACTAGCGGGGGCGGAGATACGCAGTATTTT. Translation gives CASSPITTSGGGDTQYF.

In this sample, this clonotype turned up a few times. The CDR3 here is CASGRDGLNIQYF. Written as DNA, the CDR3 is TGTGCCAGCGGAAGGGACGGTTTAAACATTCAGTACTTC. This chain joins TRBV12-3 or TRBV12-4 and TRBJ2-4; D possibly matches TRBD1 or TRBD2 (5 bases each). CDR3 length: 13 amino acids. V lost 8 bases and J lost 6, with 14 bases in between.

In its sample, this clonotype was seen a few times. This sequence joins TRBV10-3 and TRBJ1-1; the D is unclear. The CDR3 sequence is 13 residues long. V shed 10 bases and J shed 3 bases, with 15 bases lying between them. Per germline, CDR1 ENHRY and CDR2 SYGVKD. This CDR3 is CATKEELDTEAFF. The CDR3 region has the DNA TGTGCCACCAAGGAGGAGCTGGACACTGAAGCTTTCTTT.

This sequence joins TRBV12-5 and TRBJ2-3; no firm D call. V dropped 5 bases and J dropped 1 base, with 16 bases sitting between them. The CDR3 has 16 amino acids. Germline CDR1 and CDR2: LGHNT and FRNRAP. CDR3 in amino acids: CASGGLDFGRTDTQYF. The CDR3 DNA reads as TGTGCTAGTGGTGGATTGGATTTCGGCCGCACAGATACGCAGTATTTT.

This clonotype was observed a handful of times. CDR3 in amino acids: CASSLVSVGQETQYF. The CDR3 DNA reads as TGTGCCAGCAGCTTAGTAAGCGTAGGCCAAGAGACCCAGTACTTC. V usage is TRBV7-2 and J usage is TRBJ2-5; D uncertain. The CDR3 sequence is 15 residues long. Germline CDR1 and CDR2: SGHTA and FQGNSA. V was cut by 1 base and J by 1 base, with 10 bases left in between.

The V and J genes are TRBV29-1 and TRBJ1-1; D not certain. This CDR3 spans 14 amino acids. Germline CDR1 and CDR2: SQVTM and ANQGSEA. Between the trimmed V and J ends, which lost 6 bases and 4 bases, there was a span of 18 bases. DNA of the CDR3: TGCAGCGTGGATGCCGGGAGGTTTGTCACTGAAGCTTTCTTT. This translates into CSVDAGRFVTEAFF.

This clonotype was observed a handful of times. The CDR3 here is CASSRPPGGHNEQFF. DNA of the CDR3: TGTGCCAGCTCACGCCCACCGGGAGGACACAATGAGCAGTTCTTC. The chain employs TRBV18 and TRBJ2-1; 7 nucleotides agree with TRBD2. This CDR3 spans 15 amino acids. V was clipped by 4 bases and J by 5 bases; unmatched bases: 8. Germline CDR1 is KGHSH and CDR2 is LQKENI.

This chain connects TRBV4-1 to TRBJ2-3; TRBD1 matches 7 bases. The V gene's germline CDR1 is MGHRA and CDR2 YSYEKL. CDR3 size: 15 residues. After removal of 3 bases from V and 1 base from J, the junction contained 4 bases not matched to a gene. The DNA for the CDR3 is TGCGCCAGCAGCCAGAATGACAGGGGCACAGATACGCAGTATTTT. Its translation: CASSQNDRGTDTQYF.

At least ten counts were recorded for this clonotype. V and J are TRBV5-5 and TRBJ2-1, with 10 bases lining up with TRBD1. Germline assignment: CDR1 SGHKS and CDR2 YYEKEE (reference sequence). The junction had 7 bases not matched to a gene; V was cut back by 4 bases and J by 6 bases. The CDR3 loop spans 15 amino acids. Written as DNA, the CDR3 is TGTGCCAGCAGCACCCGGACAGGGGGTGGCAATGAGCAGTTCTTC. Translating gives CASSTRTGGGNEQFF.

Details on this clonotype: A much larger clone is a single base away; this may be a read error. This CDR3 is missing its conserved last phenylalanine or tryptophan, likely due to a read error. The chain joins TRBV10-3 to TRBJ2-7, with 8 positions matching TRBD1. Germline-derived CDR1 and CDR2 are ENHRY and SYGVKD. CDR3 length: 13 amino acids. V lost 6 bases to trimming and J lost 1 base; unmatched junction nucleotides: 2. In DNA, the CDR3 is TGTGCCATCAGGACAGGGGAGTCCTACGAGCAGTACTTA. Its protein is CAIRTGESYEQYL.

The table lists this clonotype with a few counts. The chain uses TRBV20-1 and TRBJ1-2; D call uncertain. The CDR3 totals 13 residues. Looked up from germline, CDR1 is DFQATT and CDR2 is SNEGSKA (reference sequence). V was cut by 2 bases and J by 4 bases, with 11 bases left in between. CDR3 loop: CSARPPSVYGYTF. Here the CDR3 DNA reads TGCAGTGCTAGACCCCCATCAGTCTATGGCTACACCTTC.

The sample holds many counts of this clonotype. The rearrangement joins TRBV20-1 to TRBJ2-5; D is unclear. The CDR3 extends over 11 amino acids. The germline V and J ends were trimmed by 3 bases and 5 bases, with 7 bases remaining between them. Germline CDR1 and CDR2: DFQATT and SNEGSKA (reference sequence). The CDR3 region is CSARLLETQYF. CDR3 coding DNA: TGCAGTGCTAGGTTGTTGGAGACCCAGTACTTC.

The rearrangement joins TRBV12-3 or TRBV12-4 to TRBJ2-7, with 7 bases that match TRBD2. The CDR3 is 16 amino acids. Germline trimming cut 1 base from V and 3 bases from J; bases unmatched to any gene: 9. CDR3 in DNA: TGTGCCAGCAGTTTAGGGGGCGGGGGTAGGGGCTACGAGCAGTACTTC. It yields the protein CASSLGGGGRGYEQYF.

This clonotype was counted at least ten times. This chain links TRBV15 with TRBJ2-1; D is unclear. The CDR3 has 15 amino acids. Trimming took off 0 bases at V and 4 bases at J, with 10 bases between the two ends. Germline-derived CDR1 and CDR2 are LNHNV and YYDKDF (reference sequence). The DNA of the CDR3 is TGTGCCACCAGCAGAGAAACAATCGCTTACAATGAGCAGTTCTTC. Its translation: CATSRETIAYNEQFF.

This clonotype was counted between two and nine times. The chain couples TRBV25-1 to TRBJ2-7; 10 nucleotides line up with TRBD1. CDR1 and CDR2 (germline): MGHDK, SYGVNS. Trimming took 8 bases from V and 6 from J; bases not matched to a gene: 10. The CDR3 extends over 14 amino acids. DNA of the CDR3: TGTGCCAGCGGAGCCGGGACAGGGGTAGTCGAGCAGTACTTC. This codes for CASGAGTGVVEQYF.

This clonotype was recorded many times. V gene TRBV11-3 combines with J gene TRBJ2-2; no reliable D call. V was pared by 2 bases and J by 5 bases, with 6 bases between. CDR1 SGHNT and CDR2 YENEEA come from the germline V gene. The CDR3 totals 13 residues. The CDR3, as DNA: TGTGCCAGCAGCTTAACAGCTACCGGGGAGCTGTTTTTT. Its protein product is CASSLTATGELFF.

Here the CDR3 DNA reads TGTGCCAGCAGCTTCGGAGGGGTCGAGCAGTACTTC. This encodes CASSFGGVEQYF. This rearrangement joins TRBV7-6 to TRBJ2-7, with D tentatively TRBD2 (6 bases). Per germline, CDR1 SGHVS and CDR2 FNYEAQ. The CDR3 is 12 amino acids. Trimming stripped 3 bases from V and 6 bases from J, with 9 bases between.

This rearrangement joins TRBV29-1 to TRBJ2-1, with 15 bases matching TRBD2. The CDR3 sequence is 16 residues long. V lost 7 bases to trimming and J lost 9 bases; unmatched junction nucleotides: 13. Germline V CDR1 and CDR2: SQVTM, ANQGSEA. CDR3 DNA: TGCAGCGCCACAATCGGGACTAGCGGGGGGTTGGGTGAGCAGTTCTTC. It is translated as CSATIGTSGGLGEQFF.

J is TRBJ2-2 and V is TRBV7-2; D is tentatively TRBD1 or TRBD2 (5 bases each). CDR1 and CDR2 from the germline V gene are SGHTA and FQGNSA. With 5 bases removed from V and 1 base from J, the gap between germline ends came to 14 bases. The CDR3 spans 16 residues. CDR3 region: CASSQKGPQNTGELFF. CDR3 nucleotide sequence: TGTGCCAGCAGCCAAAAGGGACCCCAGAACACCGGGGAGCTGTTTTTT.

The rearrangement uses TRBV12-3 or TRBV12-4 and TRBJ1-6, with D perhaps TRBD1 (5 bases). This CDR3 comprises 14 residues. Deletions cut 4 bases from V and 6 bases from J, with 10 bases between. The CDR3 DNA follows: TGTGCCAGCAGTTCGGGACCGATTAATTCACCCCTCCACTTT. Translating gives CASSSGPINSPLHF.

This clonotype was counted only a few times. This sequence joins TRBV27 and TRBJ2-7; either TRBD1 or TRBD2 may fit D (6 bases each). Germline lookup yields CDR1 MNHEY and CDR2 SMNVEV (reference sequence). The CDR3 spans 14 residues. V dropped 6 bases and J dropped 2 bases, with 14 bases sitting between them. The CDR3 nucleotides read TGTGCCAGCAGATCACAGGGAGGTCCCTACGAGCAGTACTTC. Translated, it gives CASRSQGGPYEQYF.

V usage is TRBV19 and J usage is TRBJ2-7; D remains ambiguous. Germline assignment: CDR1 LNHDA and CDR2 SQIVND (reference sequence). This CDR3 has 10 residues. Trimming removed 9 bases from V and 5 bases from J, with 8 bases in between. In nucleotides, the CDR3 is TGTGCCAGCGGTCTGGACGAGCAGTACTTC. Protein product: CASGLDEQYF.